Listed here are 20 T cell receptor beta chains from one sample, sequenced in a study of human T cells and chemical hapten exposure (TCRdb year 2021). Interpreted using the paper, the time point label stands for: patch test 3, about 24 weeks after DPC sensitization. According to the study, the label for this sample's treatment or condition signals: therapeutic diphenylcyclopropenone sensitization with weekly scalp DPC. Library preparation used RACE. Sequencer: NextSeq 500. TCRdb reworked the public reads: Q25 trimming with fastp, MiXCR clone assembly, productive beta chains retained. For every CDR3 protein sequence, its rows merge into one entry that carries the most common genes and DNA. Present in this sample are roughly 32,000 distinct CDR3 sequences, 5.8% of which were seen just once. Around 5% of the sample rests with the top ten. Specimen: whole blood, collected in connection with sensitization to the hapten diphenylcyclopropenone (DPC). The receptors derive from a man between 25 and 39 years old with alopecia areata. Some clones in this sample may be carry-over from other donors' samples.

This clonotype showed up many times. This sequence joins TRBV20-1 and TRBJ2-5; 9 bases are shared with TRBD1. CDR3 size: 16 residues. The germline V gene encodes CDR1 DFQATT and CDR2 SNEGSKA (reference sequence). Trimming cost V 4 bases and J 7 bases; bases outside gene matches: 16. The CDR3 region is CSATRRDRELLGTQYF. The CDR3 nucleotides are TGCAGTGCTACCAGGCGGGACAGGGAACTTCTGGGGACCCAGTACTTC.

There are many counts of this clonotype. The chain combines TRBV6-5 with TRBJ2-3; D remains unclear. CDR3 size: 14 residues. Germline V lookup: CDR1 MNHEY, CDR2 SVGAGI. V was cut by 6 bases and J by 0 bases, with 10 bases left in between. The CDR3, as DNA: TGTGCCAGCAGCCTCCCAGGTAGCACAGATACGCAGTATTTT. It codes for CASSLPGSTDTQYF.

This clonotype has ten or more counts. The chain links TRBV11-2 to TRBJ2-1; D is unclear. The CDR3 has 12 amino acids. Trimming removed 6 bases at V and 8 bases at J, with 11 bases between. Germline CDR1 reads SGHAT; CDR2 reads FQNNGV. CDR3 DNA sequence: TGTGCCAGCAGACACAACACGGATGAGCAGTTCTTC. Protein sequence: CASRHNTDEQFF.

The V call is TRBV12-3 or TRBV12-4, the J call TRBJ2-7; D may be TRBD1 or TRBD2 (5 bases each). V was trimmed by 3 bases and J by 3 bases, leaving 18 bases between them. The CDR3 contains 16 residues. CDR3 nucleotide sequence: TGTGCCAGCAGTTTGAGGCAGGGAGCCACAAGCTACGAGCAGTACTTC. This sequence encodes CASSLRQGATSYEQYF.

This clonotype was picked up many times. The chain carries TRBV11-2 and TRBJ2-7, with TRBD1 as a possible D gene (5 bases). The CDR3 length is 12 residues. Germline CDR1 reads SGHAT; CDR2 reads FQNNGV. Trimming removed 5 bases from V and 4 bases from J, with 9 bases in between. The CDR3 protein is CASSAQVYEQYF. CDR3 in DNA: TGTGCCAGCAGCGCACAGGTTTACGAGCAGTACTTC.

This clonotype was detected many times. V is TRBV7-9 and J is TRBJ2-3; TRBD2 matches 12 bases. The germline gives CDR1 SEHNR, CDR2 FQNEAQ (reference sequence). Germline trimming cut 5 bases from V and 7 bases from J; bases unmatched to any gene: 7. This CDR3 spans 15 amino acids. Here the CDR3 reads CASSSLAGGLHTQYF. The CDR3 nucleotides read TGTGCCAGCAGCAGTCTAGCGGGAGGGCTCCATACGCAGTATTTT.

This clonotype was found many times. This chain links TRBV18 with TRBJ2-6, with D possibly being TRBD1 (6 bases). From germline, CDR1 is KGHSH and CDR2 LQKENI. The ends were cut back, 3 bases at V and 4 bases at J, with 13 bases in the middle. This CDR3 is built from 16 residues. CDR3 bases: TGTGCCAGCTCACCTTTCCAGGGGTCAGGGGCCAACGTCCTGACTTTC. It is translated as CASSPFQGSGANVLTF.

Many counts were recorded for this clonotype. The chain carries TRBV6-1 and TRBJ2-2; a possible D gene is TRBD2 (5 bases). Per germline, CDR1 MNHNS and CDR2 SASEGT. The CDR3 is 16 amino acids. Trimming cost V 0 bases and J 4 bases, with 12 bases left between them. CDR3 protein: CASSEAPLGSTGELFF. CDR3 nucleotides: TGTGCCAGCAGTGAAGCGCCTTTGGGGAGCACCGGGGAGCTGTTTTTT.

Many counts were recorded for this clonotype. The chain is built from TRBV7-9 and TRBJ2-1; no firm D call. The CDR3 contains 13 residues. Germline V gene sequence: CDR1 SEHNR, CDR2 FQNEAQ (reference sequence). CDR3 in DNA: TGTGCACTCGCCCCCGGCTCCTACAATGAGCAGTTCTTC. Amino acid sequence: CALAPGSYNEQFF.

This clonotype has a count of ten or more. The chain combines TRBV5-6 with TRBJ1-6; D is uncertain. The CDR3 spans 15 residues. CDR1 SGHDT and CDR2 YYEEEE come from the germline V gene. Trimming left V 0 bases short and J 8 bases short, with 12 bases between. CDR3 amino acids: CASSLASRLDSPLHF. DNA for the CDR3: TGTGCCAGCAGCTTGGCCAGCCGCTTGGATTCACCCCTCCACTTT.

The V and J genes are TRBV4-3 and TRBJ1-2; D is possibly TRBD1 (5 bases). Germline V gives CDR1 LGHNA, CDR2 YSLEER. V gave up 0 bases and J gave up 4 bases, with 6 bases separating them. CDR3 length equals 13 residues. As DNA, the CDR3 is TGCGCCAGCAGCCAAGACGGGACCTATGGCTACACCTTC. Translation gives CASSQDGTYGYTF.

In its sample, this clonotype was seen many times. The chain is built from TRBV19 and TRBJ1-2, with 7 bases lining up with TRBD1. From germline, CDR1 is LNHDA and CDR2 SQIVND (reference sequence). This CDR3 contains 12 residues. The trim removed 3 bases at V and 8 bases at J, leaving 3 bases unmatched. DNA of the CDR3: TGTGCCAGTAGTATCGCAGGGGGAGGCTACACCTTC. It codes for CASSIAGGGYTF.

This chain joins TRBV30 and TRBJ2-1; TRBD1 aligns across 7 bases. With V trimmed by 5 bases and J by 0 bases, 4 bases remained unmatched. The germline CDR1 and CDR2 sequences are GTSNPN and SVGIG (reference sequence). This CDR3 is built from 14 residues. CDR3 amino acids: CAWSRDSSYNEQFF. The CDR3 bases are TGTGCCTGGTCCCGGGACAGCTCCTACAATGAGCAGTTCTTC.

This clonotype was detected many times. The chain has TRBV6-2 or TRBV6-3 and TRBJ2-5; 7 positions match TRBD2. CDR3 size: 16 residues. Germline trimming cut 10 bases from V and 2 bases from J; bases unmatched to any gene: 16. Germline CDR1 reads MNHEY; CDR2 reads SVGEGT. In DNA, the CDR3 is TGTGCCAACAGCCCCGGGGGAGCGGGGTCACAAGAGACCCAGTACTTC. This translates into CANSPGGAGSQETQYF.

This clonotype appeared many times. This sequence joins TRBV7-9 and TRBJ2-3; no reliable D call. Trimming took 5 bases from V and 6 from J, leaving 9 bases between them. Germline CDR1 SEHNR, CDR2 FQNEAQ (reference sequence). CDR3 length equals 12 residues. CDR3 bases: TGTGCCAGCAGCCGTGACTTGGATACGCAGTATTTT. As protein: CASSRDLDTQYF.

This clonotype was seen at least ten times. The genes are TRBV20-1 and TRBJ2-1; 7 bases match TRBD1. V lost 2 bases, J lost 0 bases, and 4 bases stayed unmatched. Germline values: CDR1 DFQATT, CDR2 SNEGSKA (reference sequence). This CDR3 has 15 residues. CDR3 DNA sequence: TGCAGTGCTAGAAGAGGGGGCTACTCCTACAATGAGCAGTTCTTC. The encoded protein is CSARRGGYSYNEQFF.

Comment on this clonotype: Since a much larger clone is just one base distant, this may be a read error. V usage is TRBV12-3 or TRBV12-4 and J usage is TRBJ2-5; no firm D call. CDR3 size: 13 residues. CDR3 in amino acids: CASSFGHEESQYF. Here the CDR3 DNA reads TGTGCCAGCAGCTTTGGCCACGAAGAGTCCCAGTACTTC.

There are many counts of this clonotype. Written as DNA, the CDR3 is TGTGCCAGCATCGATACTGGGGGTCCCCTTGATGAGCAGTTCTTC. Translation gives CASIDTGGPLDEQFF. The genes are TRBV5-6 and TRBJ2-1, with D perhaps given as TRBD1 or TRBD2 (5 bases each). The CDR3 sequence is 15 residues long. Germline V gives CDR1 SGHDT, CDR2 YYEEEE. The ends were cut back, 6 bases at V and 8 bases at J, with 21 bases in the middle.

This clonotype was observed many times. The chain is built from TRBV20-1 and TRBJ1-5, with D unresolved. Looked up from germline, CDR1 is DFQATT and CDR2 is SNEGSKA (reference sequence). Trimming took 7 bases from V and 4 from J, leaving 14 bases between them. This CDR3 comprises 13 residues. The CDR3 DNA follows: TGCAGTGTCCTTGAGGACTCAAATCAGCCCCAGCATTTT. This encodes CSVLEDSNQPQHF.

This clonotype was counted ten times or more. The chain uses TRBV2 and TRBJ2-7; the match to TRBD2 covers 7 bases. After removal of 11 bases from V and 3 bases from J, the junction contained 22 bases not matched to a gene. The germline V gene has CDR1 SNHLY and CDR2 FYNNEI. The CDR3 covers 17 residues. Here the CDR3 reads CAGGGWRDRPFIYEQYF. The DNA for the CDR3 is TGTGCCGGGGGGGGATGGCGGGACCGTCCCTTCATCTACGAGCAGTACTTC.